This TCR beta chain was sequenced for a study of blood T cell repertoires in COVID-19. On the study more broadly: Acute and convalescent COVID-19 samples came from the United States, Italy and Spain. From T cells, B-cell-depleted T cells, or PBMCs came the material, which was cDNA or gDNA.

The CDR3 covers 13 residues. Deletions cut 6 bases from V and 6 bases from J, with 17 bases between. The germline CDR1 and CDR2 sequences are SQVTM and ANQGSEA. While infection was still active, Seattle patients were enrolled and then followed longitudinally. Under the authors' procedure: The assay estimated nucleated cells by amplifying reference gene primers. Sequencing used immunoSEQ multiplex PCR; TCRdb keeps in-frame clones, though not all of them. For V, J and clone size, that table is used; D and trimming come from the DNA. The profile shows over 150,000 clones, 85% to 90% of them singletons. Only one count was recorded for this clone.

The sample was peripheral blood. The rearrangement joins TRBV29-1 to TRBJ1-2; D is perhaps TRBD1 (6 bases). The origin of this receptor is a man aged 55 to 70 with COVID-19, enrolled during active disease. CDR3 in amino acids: CSVRSQGVHGYTF. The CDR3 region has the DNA TGCAGCGTGAGATCACAGGGAGTGCATGGCTACACCTTC.